This T cell receptor beta chain was observed in a study of OX40 agonist ivuxolimab in advanced cancers. Sequencing used immunoSEQ multiplex PCR; TCRdb keeps in-frame clones, though not all of them. The repertoire consists of about 64,000 clones, with around four fifths occurring once and the leading ten covering approximately 2.2%. Germline CDR1 and CDR2: KGHSH and LQKENI. The CDR3 contains 15 residues. Trimming cost V 2 bases and J 5 bases, with 15 bases left between them. The chain couples TRBV18 to TRBJ2-5, with D perhaps TRBD1 or TRBD2 (5 bases each). The sample here was CD4+ or CD8+ T cells sorted from blood, taken in a trial of the OX40 agonist ivuxolimab. The clonotype comes from an adult with an advanced solid tumor such as melanoma, head and neck, liver or kidney cancer. In DNA form, the CDR3 reads TGTGCCAGCTCACCAGTTAGGGACCCCTTCGAGACCCAGTACTTC. Translating it yields CASSPVRDPFETQYF.